Listed below are T cell receptor beta chains from one sample, sequenced in a study of T cells after yellow fever vaccination. TCRdb ran MiXCR on the 5' RACE reads and lists one entry per CDR3 protein. Of around 310,000 distinct CDR3 sequences detected, around 4% appear once; the ten largest clones hold about a quarter. The sample consisted of PBMCs, taken on the day of the yellow fever booster vaccination. These receptors all stem from a man younger than 35 who received the YFV17D yellow fever vaccine. CDR3s include the opening cysteine and the closing phenylalanine or tryptophan. A D gene is named only where the DNA matches it firmly. Clone size appears in some rows only: once, few, many, or a class for an expanded clone.

clone_size,v_call,j_call,d_call,cdr3_aa,cdr3_nt
NA,TRBV6-5,TRBJ2-5,NA,CASSYSPGRQETQYF,TGTGCCAGCAGTTACTCGCCGGGACGCCAAGAGACCCAGTACTTC
many,TRBV5-1,TRBJ1-1,NA,CASSLDGLDTEAFF,TGCGCCAGCAGCTTGGACGGGCTTGATACTGAAGCTTTCTTT
few,TRBV7-3,TRBJ2-1,TRBD2,CASSLGLAGGPHNEQFF,TGTGCCAGCAGCCTGGGACTAGCGGGGGGGCCCCACAATGAGCAGTTCTTC
many,TRBV7-9,TRBJ2-2,NA,CASPGALGPGELFF,TGTGCCAGCCCAGGGGCTTTGGGCCCCGGGGAGCTGTTTTTT
many,TRBV7-9,TRBJ2-3,NA,CASSLVVIGPDTQYF,TGTGCCAGCAGCTTAGTAGTTATTGGCCCAGATACGCAGTATTTT
NA,TRBV29-1,TRBJ2-3,TRBD2,CSVGSGGATYTQYF,TGCAGCGTTGGGAGCGGGGGAGCAACCTATACGCAGTATTTT
few,TRBV7-8,TRBJ1-5,NA,CAISLRSRGNQPQHF,TGTGCCATCAGCTTAAGGTCAAGGGGCAATCAGCCCCAGCATTTT
many,TRBV5-1,TRBJ2-1,TRBD2,CASSLEGTSYNEQFF,TGCGCCAGCAGCTTGGAAGGGACTAGTTACAATGAGCAGTTCTTC
NA,TRBV20-1,TRBJ1-5,NA,CSARDRSNQPQHF,TGCAGTGCTAGAGACAGGAGCAATCAGCCCCAGCATTTT
few,TRBV12-3/TRBV12-4,TRBJ2-5,NA,CASSSSGVGRETQYF,TGTGCCAGCAGTTCCTCGGGGGTAGGGCGAGAGACCCAGTACTTC
NA,TRBV6-2/TRBV6-3,TRBJ1-5,NA,CASSPGPQPQHF,TGTGCCAGCAGTCCCGGCCCTCAGCCCCAGCATTTT
many,TRBV5-1,TRBJ1-2,TRBD1,CASSPTRTGRDGYTF,TGCGCCAGCAGCCCGACCCGGACAGGGAGGGATGGCTACACCTTC
many,TRBV5-1,TRBJ2-7,NA,CASSKDWSSYEQYF,TGCGCCAGCAGCAAGGACTGGAGCTCCTACGAGCAGTACTTC
NA,TRBV10-3,TRBJ1-5,NA,CAISGRANQPQHF,TGTGCCATCAGTGGGCGGGCCAATCAGCCCCAGCATTTT
many,TRBV12-3/TRBV12-4,TRBJ2-5,NA,CASSPTRKETQYF,TGTGCCAGCAGCCCCACTAGAAAAGAGACCCAGTACTTC
many,TRBV19,TRBJ2-1,NA,CASSGFLDRTSNNEQFF,TGTGCCAGTAGCGGGTTTCTAGACAGAACCTCCAACAATGAGCAGTTCTTC
many,TRBV4-1,TRBJ2-1,NA,CASSPTGPRGDEQFF,TGCGCCAGCAGCCCTACTGGACCCAGGGGAGATGAGCAGTTCTTC
few,TRBV20-1,TRBJ1-1,NA,CSARSWDIHLGAFF,TGCAGTGCTAGATCGTGGGACATACACCTGGGGGCTTTCTTT
NA,TRBV15,TRBJ2-3,TRBD1,CATSRDRGMTDTQYF,TGTGCCACCAGCAGAGACAGGGGGATGACAGATACGCAGTATTTT
NA,TRBV10-3,TRBJ2-1,NA,CAISDRQYNEQFF,TGTGCCATCAGTGATCGACAATACAATGAGCAGTTCTTC
many,TRBV20-1,TRBJ2-3,NA,CSATATQGPQYF,TGCAGTGCTACGGCCACCCAGGGACCGCAGTATTTT
few,TRBV13,TRBJ2-5,NA,CASSYRELEETQYF,TGTGCCAGCAGCTACCGGGAACTTGAAGAGACCCAGTACTTC